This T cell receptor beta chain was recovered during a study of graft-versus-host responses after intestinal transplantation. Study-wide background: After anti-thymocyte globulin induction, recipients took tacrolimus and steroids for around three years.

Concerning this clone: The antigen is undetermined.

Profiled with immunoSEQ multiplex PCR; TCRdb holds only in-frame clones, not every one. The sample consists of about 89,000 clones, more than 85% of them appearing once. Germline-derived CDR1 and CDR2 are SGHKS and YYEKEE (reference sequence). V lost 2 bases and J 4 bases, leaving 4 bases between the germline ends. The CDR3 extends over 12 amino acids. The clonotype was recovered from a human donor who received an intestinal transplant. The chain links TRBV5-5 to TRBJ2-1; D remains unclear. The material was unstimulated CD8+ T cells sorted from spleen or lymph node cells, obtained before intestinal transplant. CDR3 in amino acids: CASSFAYNEQFF. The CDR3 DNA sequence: TGTGCCAGCAGCTTTGCGTACAATGAGCAGTTCTTC.